The T cell receptor (beta chain) described here comes from a study of blood T cell repertoires in COVID-19. TCRdb keeps only in-frame clones here, not all; method: immunoSEQ multiplex PCR. The table shows 100,000 or so clones, with about 86% occurring only once. This clone was seen only once. Trimming took off 4 bases at V and 0 bases at J, with 7 bases between the two ends. CDR1 is MNHEY, CDR2 SVGAGI, per germline. The CDR3 covers 14 residues. Sequencing input: peripheral blood. This TCR was sampled from a woman aged 60-75 years in a cohort sampled during active or convalescent COVID-19. The chain couples TRBV6-5 to TRBJ1-3, with TRBD1 as a possible D gene (6 bases). CDR3 nucleotides: TGTGCCAGCAGTTTACAGGGCTCTGGAAACACCATATATTTT. Its translation is CASSLQGSGNTIYF.